The 7 T cell receptor beta chains in this list originate from one sample, sequenced in a study of T cells in tuberculosis. The time point denotes: new active TB diagnosis, blood taken before or within 7 days of starting treatment. Data came from immunoSEQ multiplex PCR; TCRdb stores just in-frame clones and leaves some out. This repertoire shows 29,000 or so clones, about 91% found once; its top ten account for about 6.8%. The sample consisted of PBMCs, taken at tuberculosis diagnosis. These receptors were collected from an adult with tuberculosis.

V gene TRBV28 combines with J gene TRBJ1-1; 9 nucleotides match TRBD1. With 5 bases clipped from V and 10 bases from J, the junction kept 8 bases outside the gene matches. The CDR3 consists of 13 residues. Germline CDR1 reads MDHEN; CDR2 reads SYDVKM. CDR3: CASSLQGAMGAFF. The DNA of the CDR3 is TGTGCCAGCAGTCTACAGGGGGCAATGGGAGCTTTCTTT.

The rearrangement uses TRBV11-3 and TRBJ2-2; D unclear. The V gene's germline CDR1 is SGHNT and CDR2 YENEEA. The CDR3 consists of 14 residues. V lost 1 base to trimming and J lost 3 bases, with 6 bases between them. CDR3 sequence: CASSLVSYTGELFF. For the CDR3, the DNA is TGTGCCAGCAGCTTAGTGAGCTACACCGGGGAGCTGTTTTTT.

The V call is TRBV18, the J call TRBJ1-1; no firm D call. The germline gives CDR1 KGHSH, CDR2 LQKENI. Trimming removed 5 bases from V and 0 bases from J, with 13 bases in between. The CDR3 loop spans 15 amino acids. Written as DNA, the CDR3 is TGTGCCAGCTCATCTGGAACAGCCCTGAACACTGAAGCTTTCTTT. Amino acid sequence: CASSSGTALNTEAFF.

The V and J genes are TRBV19 and TRBJ2-2; no clear D gene. This CDR3 has 12 residues. Trimming shortened V by 6 bases and J by 5 bases, and 7 bases separated the two germline ends. Germline CDR1 LNHDA, CDR2 SQIVND (reference sequence). CDR3 DNA sequence: TGTGCCAGTAGCCTTAGTACCGGGGAGCTGTTTTTT. This gives the protein CASSLSTGELFF.

This sequence joins TRBV2 and TRBJ2-1, with 12 bases lining up with TRBD2. This CDR3 is 16 amino acids long. Germline loops: CDR1 SNHLY, CDR2 FYNNEI. J was trimmed by 4 bases and V by 6 bases; bases with no gene match: 7. As DNA, the CDR3 is TGTGCCAGCAGGCCGACTAGCGGGAGTCATTACAATGAGCAGTTCTTC. Translating it yields CASRPTSGSHYNEQFF. Full variable domain (rest looked up from reference TRBV2 and TRBJ2-1): EPEVTQTPSHQVTQMGQEVILRCVPISNHLYFYWYRQILGQKVEFLVSFYNNEISEKSEIFDDQFSVERPDGSNFTLKIRSTKLEDSAMYFCASRPTSGSHYNEQFFGPGTRLTVL.

The V gene is TRBV5-8, the J gene TRBJ2-7; TRBD1 aligns across 10 bases. Germline trimming cut 2 bases from V and 2 bases from J; bases unmatched to any gene: 4. The CDR3 extends over 15 amino acids. Per germline, CDR1 SGHTS and CDR2 YDEGEE. This CDR3 reads CASSFGGTGAYEQYF. The CDR3 bases are TGTGCCAGCAGCTTCGGCGGGACAGGGGCCTACGAGCAGTACTTC.

This chain connects TRBV4-3 to TRBJ2-3; 9 bases are a match to TRBD2. V dropped 0 bases and J dropped 2; count of bases not matched to a gene: 3. Germline V CDR1 and CDR2: LGHNA, YSLEER. This CDR3 has 16 residues. The CDR3 DNA reads TGCGCCAGCAGCCAAGATGCGGGGGGGCTCACAGATACGCAGTATTTT. As protein: CASSQDAGGLTDTQYF.